Shown below are 22 T cell receptor beta chains from a single sample sequenced in a study of blood T cell repertoires in COVID-19. The protocol was immunoSEQ multiplex PCR, while the TCRdb copy is restricted to in-frame clones and leaves out a portion. The top ten clones hold roughly 7% of a sample with around 300,000 clones, approximately 85% of them seen once. The sample was peripheral blood. The receptors shown here come from a human donor in a cohort sampled during active COVID-19.

The chain couples TRBV19 to TRBJ2-1; D unclear. V was cut by 6 bases and J by 7 bases, with 10 bases left in between. The CDR3 length is 12 residues. Germline loops: CDR1 LNHDA, CDR2 SQIVND (reference sequence). The CDR3 reads CASSPSVNEQFF. In nucleotides, the CDR3 is TGTGCCAGTAGCCCGTCGGTGAATGAGCAGTTCTTC. Combining the CDR3 with reference TRBV19 and TRBJ2-1 gives the whole variable domain DGGITQSPKYLFRKEGQNVTLSCEQNLNHDAMYWYRQDPGQGLRLIYYSQIVNDFQKGDIAEGYSVSREKKESFPLTVTSAQKNPTAFYLCASSPSVNEQFFGPGTRLTVL.

CDR3 sequence (DNA): TGTGCCAGCGACAGGGCAAATCAGCCCCAGCATTTT. As protein: CASDRANQPQHF. The chain is built from TRBV12-3 or TRBV12-4 and TRBJ1-5; TRBD1 aligns across 7 bases. The CDR3 sequence is 12 residues long. V shed 8 bases and J 4 bases; nucleotides not matched to a gene: 2.

The chain carries TRBV6-4 and TRBJ1-2; 12 positions match TRBD1. The ends lost 4 bases at V and 7 bases at J; junction bases unmatched: 7. CDR1 is MRHNA, CDR2 SNTAGT, per germline. The CDR3 extends over 15 amino acids. The CDR3 nucleotides are TGTGCCAGCAGTGCATCCGGGACAGGGGGCTCTGGCTACACCTTC. Residues: CASSASGTGGSGYTF.

The V and J genes are TRBV24-1 and TRBJ2-1; 7 bases are a match to TRBD1. With 9 bases clipped from V and 7 bases from J, the junction kept 5 bases outside the gene matches. The CDR3 consists of 12 residues. The V gene's germline CDR1 is KGHDR and CDR2 SFDVKD. In DNA form, the CDR3 reads TGTGCCACCGGGGACAGCCTGAATGAGCAGTTCTTC. Residues: CATGDSLNEQFF.

This clone was detected once. The CDR3 spells CASSRLRSGQPNIQYF. Written as DNA, the CDR3 is TGTGCCAGCAGTCGCCTTCGGTCGGGACAGCCAAACATTCAGTACTTC. This chain joins TRBV2 and TRBJ2-4, with 7 bases lining up with TRBD1. The V segment lost 5 bases and the J segment 6 bases; nucleotides outside the gene matches: 13. The length of the CDR3 is 16 residues. CDR1 and CDR2 (germline): SNHLY, FYNNEI.

The chain is built from TRBV24-1 and TRBJ2-2, with D perhaps matching TRBD1 (6 bases). This CDR3 is built from 14 residues. The ends were cut back, 7 bases at V and 2 bases at J, with 10 bases in the middle. In germline, CDR1 is KGHDR, CDR2 SFDVKD. CDR3 bases: TGTGCCACCAGCCCGGGACACAACACCGGGGAGCTGTTTTTT. Translating gives CATSPGHNTGELFF.

The gene calls are TRBV11-3 and TRBJ2-5; tentative D call: TRBD2 (6 bases). V was pared by 8 bases and J by 5 bases, with 15 bases between. The germline V gene encodes CDR1 SGHNT and CDR2 YENEEA. This CDR3 is 13 amino acids long. DNA for the CDR3: TGTGCCAGCTCCAAGGAGGGCGGGGAGACCCAGTACTTC. This codes for CASSKEGGETQYF.

This clone was seen a single time. V gene TRBV4-1 combines with J gene TRBJ1-1, with TRBD1 matching over 8 bases. J gave up 0 bases and V 1 base, and 7 bases lay outside the gene matches. The CDR3 runs 17 residues. CDR1 MGHRA and CDR2 YSYEKL come from the germline V gene. The CDR3 sequence is CASSQVETGVMNTEAFF. The CDR3 DNA reads as TGCGCCAGCAGCCAAGTAGAGACAGGGGTCATGAACACTGAAGCTTTCTTT.

This chain joins TRBV2 and TRBJ1-4; D remains unclear. V was cut by 8 bases and J by 7 bases, with 11 bases left in between. CDR3 length equals 12 residues. CDR1 SNHLY and CDR2 FYNNEI come from the germline V gene. CDR3 bases: TGTGCCAGCGCGGGCGCAGGTGAAAAACTGTTTTTT. It is translated as CASAGAGEKLFF.

On this clone: No conserved phenylalanine or tryptophan ends this CDR3, so it is likely a read error. It is unclear where the CDR3 begins or ends on the DNA, so no DNA is shown, and the CDR3 is as TCRdb lists it. This rearrangement joins TRBV6-2 or TRBV6-3 to TRBJ2-3; the listed D gene, TRBD2, was not tested against the DNA. CDR1 MNHEY and CDR2 SVGEGT come from the germline V gene. The CDR3 is 12 residues long, counting both termini. The CDR3 sequence: CASSNPGTSPLS.

CDR3 bases: TGTGCCAGCAGCCATTTACAGGGGACCGGCTATGGCTACACCTTC. It encodes CASSHLQGTGYGYTF. The chain links TRBV7-9 to TRBJ1-2, with TRBD1 matching over 7 bases. Germline CDR1 SEHNR, CDR2 FQNEAQ (reference sequence). V trimming: 5 bases; J trimming: 4 bases; junction bases outside the gene matches: 10. The CDR3 extends over 15 amino acids.

The chain couples TRBV19 to TRBJ1-2; a weak D match, TRBD1 (5 bases). V lost 4 bases and J 7 bases, leaving 13 bases between the germline ends. The germline V gene has CDR1 LNHDA and CDR2 SQIVND (reference sequence). The CDR3 has 13 amino acids. The CDR3 nucleotides read TGTGCCAGTAGTAGGGTGGACAAGTCTGGCTACACCTTC. Protein product: CASSRVDKSGYTF. The variable domain in full, with the rest retrieved from reference TRBV19 and TRBJ1-2, is DGGITQSPKYLFRKEGQNVTLSCEQNLNHDAMYWYRQDPGQGLRLIYYSQIVNDFQKGDIAEGYSVSREKKESFPLTVTSAQKNPTAFYLCASSRVDKSGYTFGSGTRLTVV.

The gene calls are TRBV21-1 and TRBJ2-7; TRBD1 is the table's D call, not checked against the DNA. TRBV21-1 is assigned pseudogene status. The CDR3 is 16 residues long. CDR3 in amino acids: CASSKGEGDIYYEQYF. For the CDR3, the DNA is TGTGCCAGCAGCAAAGGCGAGGGGGACATATACTACGAGCAGTACTTC.

V usage is TRBV11-2 and J usage is TRBJ2-7, with 7 bases fitting TRBD1. The germline gives CDR1 SGHAT, CDR2 FQNNGV. The CDR3 has 13 amino acids. V shed 6 bases and J 2 bases; nucleotides not matched to a gene: 4. CDR3 bases: TGTGCCAGCAGGACAGGGAACCCCTACGAGCAGTACTTC. It specifies CASRTGNPYEQYF.

The chain is built from TRBV7-9 and TRBJ2-2; 9 nucleotides match TRBD2. This CDR3 contains 18 residues. Trimming removed 5 bases from V and 1 base from J; junction bases left unmatched: 11. In germline, CDR1 is SEHNR, CDR2 FQNEAQ (reference sequence). The CDR3 DNA follows: TGTGCCAGCAGCCCGGACCTCAGCGGGGGGCGGAACACCGGGGAGCTGTTTTTT. It is translated as CASSPDLSGGRNTGELFF.

This clone was observed once. This chain uses TRBV7-9 with TRBJ1-5; 9 bases line up with TRBD1. The CDR3 runs to 15 residues. J was trimmed by 5 bases and V by 5 bases; bases with no gene match: 7. CDR1 and CDR2 (germline): SEHNR, FQNEAQ (reference sequence). CDR3 sequence (DNA): TGTGCCAGCAGCCCCGGGACAGGGAATGATCAGCCCCAGCATTTT. Translated: CASSPGTGNDQPQHF.

The CDR3 loop is CASSPGQGWSYEQYF. CDR3 DNA sequence: TGTGCCAGCTCACCCGGACAGGGGTGGTCCTACGAGCAGTACTTC. V is TRBV18 and J is TRBJ2-7; 9 bases align to TRBD1. The junction had 4 bases not matched to a gene; V was cut back by 3 bases and J by 1 base. From germline, CDR1 is KGHSH and CDR2 LQKENI. The CDR3 has 15 amino acids.

In DNA form, the CDR3 reads TGTGCCAGCAGCCAATATGGGGGACAGATAGCTAATTCACCCCTCCACTTT. This encodes CASSQYGGQIANSPLHF. V is TRBV14 and J is TRBJ1-6, with TRBD1 identical over 7 bases. Germline V gene lookup returns CDR1 SGHDN and CDR2 FVKESK. V dropped 2 bases and J dropped 6; count of bases not matched to a gene: 10. The CDR3 sequence is 17 residues long.

The chain links TRBV18 to TRBJ2-3, with TRBD1 matching 8 bases. The germline V gene has CDR1 KGHSH and CDR2 LQKENI. V dropped 2 bases and J dropped 4; count of bases not matched to a gene: 2. The CDR3 runs to 14 residues. The CDR3 here is CASSPGQGADTQYF. In DNA form, the CDR3 reads TGTGCCAGCTCACCAGGACAGGGAGCAGATACGCAGTATTTT.

This clone has at least ten counts. V usage is TRBV5-1 and J usage is TRBJ1-2, with D maybe TRBD1 (6 bases). The CDR3 is 13 amino acids. CDR1 and CDR2 (germline): SGHRS, YFSETQ. V gave up 4 bases and J gave up 2 bases, with 9 bases separating them. CDR3 DNA: TGCGCCAGCAGCGGTGACAGGAACTATGGCTACACCTTC. It translates to CASSGDRNYGYTF.

In its sample, this clone was seen a few times. V usage is TRBV6-5 and J usage is TRBJ2-1; TRBD2 might be the D (6 bases). The germline CDR1 and CDR2 sequences are MNHEY and SVGAGI. Trimming cost V 8 bases and J 0 bases, with 11 bases left between them. This CDR3 has 14 amino acids. CDR3 loop: CASFRDSSYNEQFF. In DNA, the CDR3 is TGTGCCAGCTTCCGGGACTCCTCCTACAATGAGCAGTTCTTC.

The chain recombines TRBV12-3 or TRBV12-4 with TRBJ1-2, with 9 bases fitting TRBD1. The ends lost 7 bases at V and 6 bases at J; junction bases unmatched: 6. The CDR3 sequence is 13 residues long. The CDR3 loop reads CASNRGQGNGYTF. The CDR3, as DNA: TGTGCCAGCAACAGGGGGCAGGGTAATGGCTACACCTTC.